This T cell receptor beta chain emerged from a study of blood T cells in healthy people across ages. V dropped 0 bases and J dropped 7; count of bases not matched to a gene: 5. The length of the CDR3 is 14 residues. Per germline, CDR1 SGHRS and CDR2 YFSETQ. This clonotype was detected only a few times. For the second PCR, which ran for about 7 to 11 cycles, a sample-barcoded 5' primer and a J-beta primer mix were used. MiXCR, run by TCRdb on the 5' RACE reads, gives a single entry per CDR3 protein. Among 550,000 to 750,000 distinct CDR3 sequences, roughly 21% were seen once, and the ten largest hold 3.5% to 4%.

The specimen sequenced was blood. The clonotype was recovered from a man in his 70s in good health. The V call is TRBV5-1, the J call TRBJ2-7; 9 bases are a match to TRBD1. The CDR3 DNA is TGCGCCAGCAGCTTGGGGCGACAGGGGGAAGAGCAGTACTTC. Protein sequence: CASSLGRQGEEQYF.